These 3 T cell receptor beta chains were all obtained from the same sample, sequenced in a study of CD8 T cells in ankylosing spondylitis. These TCRs are of unknown antigen specificity. MiXCR, run by TCRdb on the 5' RACE reads, gives a single entry per CDR3 protein. This table has tens of thousands of distinct CDR3 sequences, around 8.3% appearing once. Findings of the study overall: What appeared characteristic of ankylosing spondylitis blood was a TCR beta motif of about eight highly homologous variants.

What was sequenced was blood, either unsorted or a sorted T cell fraction (not recorded which). These receptors came from a male donor with ankylosing spondylitis.

The CDR3 region has the DNA TGTGCCAGCAGCTTAGCGTTGCTGAACACCGGGGAGCTGTTTTTT. This codes for CASSLALLNTGELFF. This chain joins TRBV7-9 and TRBJ2-2; D remains ambiguous. V was cut by 0 bases and J by 1 base, with 6 bases left in between. Looked up from germline, CDR1 is SEHNR and CDR2 is FQNEAQ (reference sequence). The CDR3 loop spans 15 amino acids.

This chain uses TRBV2 with TRBJ2-3; D possibly corresponds to TRBD2 (6 bases). V was cut by 5 bases and J by 8 bases, with 11 bases left in between. Germline V gives CDR1 SNHLY, CDR2 FYNNEI. CDR3 size: 12 residues. The CDR3 DNA reads TGTGCCAGCAGTCTTACTAGCTCTACGCAGTATTTT. Its protein product is CASSLTSSTQYF.

There are many counts of this clonotype. This chain joins TRBV5-1 and TRBJ2-7, with a tentative D call TRBD2 (7 bases). Germline values: CDR1 SGHRS, CDR2 YFSETQ. V dropped 0 bases and J dropped 2 bases, with 9 bases sitting between them. The CDR3 has 14 amino acids. CDR3 coding DNA: TGCGCCAGCAGCTTGGAGGGGGGGCCCTACGAGCAGTACGTC. Translation gives CASSLEGGPYEQYV.